This record concerns one TCR beta chain sequence. The sample belongs to a study of shared clonotypes between healthy human individuals. This CDR3 contains 12 residues. Germline V gives CDR1 SNHLY, CDR2 FYNNEI. Trimming removed 6 bases from V and 7 bases from J, with 10 bases in between. The table came from immunoSEQ multiplex PCR; TCRdb's copy has only in-frame clones and leaves some out. The sample consists of some 2,400,000 clones, around 95% of them appearing once. The TCR sequence derives from a young man in good health. Sequencing used naive CD4+ T cells sorted from blood. Subset of the sample: CD45RA+ positively selected. The chain has TRBV2 and TRBJ2-1, with D possibly TRBD2 on 6 matching bases. CDR3 sequence: CASSFSGNEQFF. The CDR3 bases are TGTGCCAGCAGCTTTAGCGGAAATGAGCAGTTCTTC.